This TCR beta chain is drawn from a study of blood T cell repertoires in COVID-19. The table came from immunoSEQ multiplex PCR; TCRdb's copy has only in-frame clones and leaves some out. The sample comprises roughly 410,000 clones, around 87% of which are singletons, and under 3% rests with the top ten. This clone was observed a handful of times. The Seattle site enrolled patients during active infection and followed them longitudinally. The sequence was obtained from a woman aged 60-70 years with COVID-19, enrolled during active disease. Sequencing was carried out using peripheral blood.

Written as DNA, the CDR3 is TGTGCCAGCAGTTATTACGCAGGATCCAACACTGAAGCTTTCTTT. Translated, it gives CASSYYAGSNTEAFF. The V and J genes are TRBV6-6 and TRBJ1-1, with D unresolved. V lost 3 bases and J lost 2, with 13 bases in between. The CDR3 is 15 amino acids. Germline assignment: CDR1 MNHNY and CDR2 SVGAGI (reference sequence).